What follows describes a single T cell receptor beta chain. Antigen unknown. The CDR3 runs 13 residues. V lost 5 bases and J 0 bases, leaving 9 bases between the germline ends. The germline CDR1 and CDR2 sequences are SGHTS and YDEGEE. Version v3.0 of the immunoSEQ assay was performed at survey level. The assay was immunoSEQ multiplex PCR, and TCRdb's table has in-frame clones only and misses some. There are about 22,000 clones in the sample; around 80% occur only once, and 19% lies in the top ten. Among participants with HIV, every one received treatment in the United States. Before they underwent DNA extraction, samples held roughly 0.95-11 million cryopreserved PBMC. These data are taken from a study of long-term antiretroviral therapy in people with HIV. Across the whole study: It was about a decade after the earliest samples that the 2015 immediate-ART recommendation appeared.

Broader study findings: Repertoires with HIV possessed tighter CDR3 length spans than those of controls.

The gene calls are TRBV5-8 and TRBJ2-7; D not certain. The clonotype originates from a man aged 18 to 30 with HIV. Sequences were derived from unsorted PBMCs, sampled 0.1 years before starting antiretroviral therapy. The CDR3 here is CASRLWGSYEQYF. As DNA, the CDR3 is TGTGCCAGCAGACTTTGGGGCTCCTACGAGCAGTACTTC. The full variable domain, its missing parts supplied by reference TRBV5-8 and TRBJ2-7, is EAGVTQSPTHLIKTRGQQATLRCSPISGHTSVYWYQQALGLGLQFLLWYDEGEERNRGNFPPRFSGRQFPNYSSELNVNALELEDSALYLCASRLWGSYEQYFGPGTRLTVT.